The 5 T cell receptor beta chains below come from one sample, sequenced in a study of CD8 T cells in ankylosing spondylitis. TCRdb passed the 5' RACE reads through MiXCR, listing each CDR3 protein once. The table includes around 230,000 distinct CDR3 sequences, approximately 9% detected once. The sequencing sample was made of blood, either unsorted or a sorted T cell fraction (not recorded which). Source of these receptors: a male donor with ankylosing spondylitis or in good health (not recorded which).

Ten or more counts support this clonotype. CDR3 residues: CASSLALGAEEQFF. CDR3 nucleotides: TGTGCCAGCAGCTTGGCCCTGGGGGCGGAGGAGCAGTTCTTC. The V call is TRBV5-6, the J call TRBJ2-1; weak D call: TRBD1 (6 bases). V was trimmed by 0 bases and J by 10 bases, leaving 14 bases between them. CDR1 SGHDT and CDR2 YYEEEE come from the germline V gene. This CDR3 is built from 14 residues. The full variable domain, its missing parts supplied by reference TRBV5-6 and TRBJ2-1, is DAGVTQSPTHLIKTRGQQVTLRCSPKSGHDTVSWYQQALGQGPQFIFQYYEEEERQRGNFPDRFSGHQFPNYSSELNVNALLLGDSALYLCASSLALGAEEQFFGPGTRLTVL.

This clonotype was seen at least ten times. The chain has TRBV20-1 and TRBJ2-7; D might be TRBD2 (7 bases). The CDR3 contains 14 residues. Germline V gene sequence: CDR1 DFQATT, CDR2 SNEGSKA (reference sequence). V lost 8 bases to trimming and J lost 0 bases, with 17 bases between them. The DNA of the CDR3 is TGCAGTAGCCTGGGGGGGCCCAGCTCCTACGAGCAGTACTTC. Encoded protein: CSSLGGPSSYEQYF.

The rearrangement joins TRBV7-2 to TRBJ1-4; D perhaps matches TRBD1 (5 bases). CDR1 and CDR2 (germline): SGHTA, FQGNSA. The CDR3 loop spans 14 amino acids. Trimming removed 2 bases at V and 7 bases at J, with 11 bases between. Here the CDR3 DNA reads TGTGCCAGCAGCTTAACCAGGGAGGGTGAAAAACTGTTTTTT. Translating gives CASSLTREGEKLFF.

This clonotype was seen more than once but under ten times. The chain uses TRBV7-9 and TRBJ2-5; D possibly corresponds to TRBD2 (6 bases). There are 16 residues in the CDR3. Germline CDR1 is SEHNR and CDR2 is FQNEAQ (reference sequence). V gave up 1 base and J gave up 4 bases, with 16 bases separating them. For the CDR3, the DNA is TGTGCCAGCAGCTTAGGCCTGACTAGTCGGGCAGAGACCCAGTACTTC. It encodes CASSLGLTSRAETQYF.

Ten or more counts support this clonotype. The rearrangement joins TRBV5-1 to TRBJ1-1; D possibly corresponds to TRBD1 (5 bases). V lost 4 bases and J lost 0, with 16 bases in between. The germline V gene has CDR1 SGHRS and CDR2 YFSETQ. The CDR3 runs 16 residues. In DNA form, the CDR3 reads TGCGCCAGCAGCGCCACACGGGGCCGAATGAACACTGAAGCTTTCTTT. The encoded protein is CASSATRGRMNTEAFF.